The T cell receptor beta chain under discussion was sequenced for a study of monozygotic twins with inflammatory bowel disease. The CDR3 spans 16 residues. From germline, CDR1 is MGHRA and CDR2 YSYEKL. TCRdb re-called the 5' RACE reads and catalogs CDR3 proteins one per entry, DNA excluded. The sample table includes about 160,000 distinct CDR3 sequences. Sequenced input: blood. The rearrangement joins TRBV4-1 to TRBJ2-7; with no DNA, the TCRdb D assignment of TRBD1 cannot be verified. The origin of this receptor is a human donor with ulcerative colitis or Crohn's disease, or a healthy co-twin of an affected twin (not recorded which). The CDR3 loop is CASSRLPDIQIYEQYF.